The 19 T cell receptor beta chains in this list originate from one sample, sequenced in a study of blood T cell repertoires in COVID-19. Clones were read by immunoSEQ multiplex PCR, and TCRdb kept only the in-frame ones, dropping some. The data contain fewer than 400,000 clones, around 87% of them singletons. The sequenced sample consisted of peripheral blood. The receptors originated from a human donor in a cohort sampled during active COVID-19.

The CDR3 DNA is TGTGCCAGCAACATACAGGGGGCGAGTGGTGAAAAACTGTTTTTT. It codes for CASNIQGASGEKLFF. The chain uses TRBV28 and TRBJ1-4; TRBD1 agrees at 9 bases. This CDR3 is built from 15 residues. Trimming at V came to 7 bases and at J to 7 bases, leaving 10 bases not matched to a gene. The germline V gene has CDR1 MDHEN and CDR2 SYDVKM. Full variable domain (missing parts from reference TRBV28 and TRBJ1-4): DVKVTQSSRYLVKRTGEKVFLECVQDMDHENMFWYRQDPGLGLRLIYFSYDVKMKEKGDIPEGYSVSREKKERFSLILESASTNQTSMYLCASNIQGASGEKLFFGSGTQLSVL.

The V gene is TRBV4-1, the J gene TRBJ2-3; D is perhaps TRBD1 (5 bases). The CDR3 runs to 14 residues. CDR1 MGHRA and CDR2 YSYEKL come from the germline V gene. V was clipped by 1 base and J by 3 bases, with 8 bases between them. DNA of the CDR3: TGCGCCAGCAGCCAAGCCCAGGGTACAGATACGCAGTATTTT. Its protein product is CASSQAQGTDTQYF.

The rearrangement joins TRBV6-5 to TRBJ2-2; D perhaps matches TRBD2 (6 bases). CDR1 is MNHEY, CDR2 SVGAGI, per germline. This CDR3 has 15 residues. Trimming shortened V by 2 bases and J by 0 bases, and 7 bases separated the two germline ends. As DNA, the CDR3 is TGTGCCAGCAGTTACGGGGGGACGAACACCGGGGAGCTGTTTTTT. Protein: CASSYGGTNTGELFF.

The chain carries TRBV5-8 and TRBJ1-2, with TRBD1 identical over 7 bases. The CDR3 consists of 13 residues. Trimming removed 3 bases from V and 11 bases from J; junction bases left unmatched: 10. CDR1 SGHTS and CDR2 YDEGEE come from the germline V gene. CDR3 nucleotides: TGTGCCAGCAGCTACCGGGACAGCAAGAGTTACACCTTC. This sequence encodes CASSYRDSKSYTF.

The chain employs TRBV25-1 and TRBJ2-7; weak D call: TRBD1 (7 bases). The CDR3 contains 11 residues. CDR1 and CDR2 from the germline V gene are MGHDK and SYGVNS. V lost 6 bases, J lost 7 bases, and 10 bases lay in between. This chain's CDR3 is CASRQGREQYF. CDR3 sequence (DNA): TGTGCCAGCAGACAGGGGAGGGAGCAGTACTTC.

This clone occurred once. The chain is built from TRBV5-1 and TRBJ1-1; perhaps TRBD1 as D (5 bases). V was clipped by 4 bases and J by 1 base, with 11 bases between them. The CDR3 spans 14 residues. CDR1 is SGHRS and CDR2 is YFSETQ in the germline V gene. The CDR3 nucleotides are TGCGCCAGCAGCCAAGGGGCCCCGAACACTGAAGCTTTCTTT. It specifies CASSQGAPNTEAFF. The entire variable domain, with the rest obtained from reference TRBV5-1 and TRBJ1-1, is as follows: KAGVTQTPRYLIKTRGQQVTLSCSPISGHRSVSWYQQTPGQGLQFLFEYFSETQRNKGNFPGRFSGRQFSNSRSEMNVSTLELGDSALYLCASSQGAPNTEAFFGQGTRLTVV.

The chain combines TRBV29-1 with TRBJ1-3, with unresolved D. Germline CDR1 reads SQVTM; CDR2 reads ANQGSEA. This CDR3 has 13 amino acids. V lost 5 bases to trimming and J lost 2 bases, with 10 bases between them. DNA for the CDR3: TGCAGCGTTCGTAAGGAGGCTGGAAACACCATATATTTT. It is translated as CSVRKEAGNTIYF.

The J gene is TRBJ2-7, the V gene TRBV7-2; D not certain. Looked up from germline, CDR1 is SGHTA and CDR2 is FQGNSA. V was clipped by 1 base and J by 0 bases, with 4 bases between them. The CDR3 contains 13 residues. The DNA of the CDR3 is TGTGCCAGCAGCTTAGGCTACTCCTACGAGCAGTACTTC. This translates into CASSLGYSYEQYF. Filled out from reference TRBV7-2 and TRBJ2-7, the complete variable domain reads GAGVSQSPSNKVTEKGKDVELRCDPISGHTALYWYRQSLGQGLEFLIYFQGNSAPDKSGLPSDRFSAERTGGSVSTLTIQRTQQEDSAVYLCASSLGYSYEQYFGPGTRLTVT.

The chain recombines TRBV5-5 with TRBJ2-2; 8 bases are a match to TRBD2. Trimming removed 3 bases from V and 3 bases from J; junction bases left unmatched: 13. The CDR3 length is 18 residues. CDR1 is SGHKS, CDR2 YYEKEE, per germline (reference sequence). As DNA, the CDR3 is TGTGCCAGCAGCTCCTTTGGGAGCGGGGGATCTTACACCGGGGAGCTGTTTTTT. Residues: CASSSFGSGGSYTGELFF.

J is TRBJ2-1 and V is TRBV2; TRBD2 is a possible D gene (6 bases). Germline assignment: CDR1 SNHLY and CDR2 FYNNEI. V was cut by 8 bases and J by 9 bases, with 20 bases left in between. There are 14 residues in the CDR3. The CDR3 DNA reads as TGTGCCAGCCAGTTTAGGGCTAGCGAGGGTGAGCAGTTCTTC. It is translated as CASQFRASEGEQFF. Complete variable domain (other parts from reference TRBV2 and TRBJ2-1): EPEVTQTPSHQVTQMGQEVILRCVPISNHLYFYWYRQILGQKVEFLVSFYNNEISEKSEIFDDQFSVERPDGSNFTLKIRSTKLEDSAMYFCASQFRASEGEQFFGPGTRLTVL.

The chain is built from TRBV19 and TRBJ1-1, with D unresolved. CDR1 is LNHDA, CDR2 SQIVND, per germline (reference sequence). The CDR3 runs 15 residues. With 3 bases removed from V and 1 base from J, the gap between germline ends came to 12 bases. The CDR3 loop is CASSIGRRTNTEAFF. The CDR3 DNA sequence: TGTGCCAGTAGTATTGGGAGACGGACGAACACTGAAGCTTTCTTT.

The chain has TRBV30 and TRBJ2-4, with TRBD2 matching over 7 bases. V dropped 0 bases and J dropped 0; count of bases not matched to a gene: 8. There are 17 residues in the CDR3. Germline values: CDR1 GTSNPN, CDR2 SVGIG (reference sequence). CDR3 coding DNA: TGTGCCTGGAGTGTCATGGGGGGGGGAATAGCCAAAAACATTCAGTACTTC. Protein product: CAWSVMGGGIAKNIQYF.

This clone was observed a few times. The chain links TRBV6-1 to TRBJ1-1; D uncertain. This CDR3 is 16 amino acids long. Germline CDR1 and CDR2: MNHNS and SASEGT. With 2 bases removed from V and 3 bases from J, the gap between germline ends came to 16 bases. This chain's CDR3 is CASSEWRWKEHTEAFF. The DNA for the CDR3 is TGTGCCAGCAGTGAATGGAGGTGGAAGGAGCACACTGAAGCTTTCTTT.

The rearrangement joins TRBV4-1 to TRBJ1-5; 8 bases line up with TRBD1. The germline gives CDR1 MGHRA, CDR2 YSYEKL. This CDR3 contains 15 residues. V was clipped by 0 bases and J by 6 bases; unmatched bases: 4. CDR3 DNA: TGCGCCAGCAGCCAAGATCTCGACAGGGGTCAGCCCCAGCATTTT. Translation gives CASSQDLDRGQPQHF.

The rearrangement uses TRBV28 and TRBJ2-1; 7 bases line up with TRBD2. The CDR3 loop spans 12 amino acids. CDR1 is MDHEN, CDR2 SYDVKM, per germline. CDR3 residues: CGSKRGYNEQFF. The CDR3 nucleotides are TGTGGCTCTAAGCGGGGATACAATGAGCAGTTCTTC.

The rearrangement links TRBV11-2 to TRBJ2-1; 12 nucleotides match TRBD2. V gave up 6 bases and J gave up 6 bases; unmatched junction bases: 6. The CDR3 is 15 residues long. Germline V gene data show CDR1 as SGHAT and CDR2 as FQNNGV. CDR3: CASRPTSGGFNEQFF. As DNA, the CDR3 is TGTGCCAGCAGACCCACTAGCGGGGGGTTCAATGAGCAGTTCTTC.

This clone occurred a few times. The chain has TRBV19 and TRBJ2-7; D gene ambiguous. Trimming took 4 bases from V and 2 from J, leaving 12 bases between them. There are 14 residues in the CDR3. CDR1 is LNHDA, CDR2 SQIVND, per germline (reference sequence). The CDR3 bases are TGTGCCAGTAGTACAACTCTGGAGACCTACGAGCAGTACTTC. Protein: CASSTTLETYEQYF.

For the CDR3, the DNA is TGCGCCAGCAGCCAAGTAAACTCGATCTACGAGCAGTACTTC. It translates to CASSQVNSIYEQYF. J is TRBJ2-7 and V is TRBV4-1; D ambiguous. V lost 1 base, J lost 3 bases, and 10 bases lay in between. CDR3 size: 14 residues. CDR1 MGHRA and CDR2 YSYEKL come from the germline V gene.

The CDR3 nucleotides read TGTGCCAGCAGCTTTTACAGCACCTACGAGCAGTACTTC. Amino acids: CASSFYSTYEQYF. The chain has TRBV5-6 and TRBJ2-7; D not resolved. Germline V gene lookup returns CDR1 SGHDT and CDR2 YYEEEE. The CDR3 consists of 13 residues. Trimming removed 2 bases from V and 2 bases from J, with 8 bases in between.